This T cell receptor (beta chain) was observed in a study of CXCR3-negative and CXCR3-positive naive CD8 T cells. General observations from the study: Researchers report that CXCR3-positive naive cells carry more hydrophobic TRB CDR3s than CXCR3-negative naive cells.

The TRB cDNA libraries were prepared by 5' RACE with UMI labels. TCRdb re-called the 5' RACE reads and shows each CDR3 protein once, DNA omitted. This table lists around 150,000 distinct CDR3 sequences. About this clonotype itself: Its target is unknown.

The germline V gene encodes CDR1 SGHTA and CDR2 FQGNSA. The CDR3 is 16 amino acids. Cells classed as naive CD8+ T cells were CD45RO-CCR7+CD27+CD95-. The receptor was isolated from a human donor in good health. Some clones in this sample may be carry-over from other donors' samples. Sequences were obtained from naive CXCR3+ CD8+ T cells from blood. Subset specified: CD45RO-CCR7+CD27+CD95- naive CD8+ T cells expressing CXCR3 (TNR3+). The V and J genes are TRBV7-2 and TRBJ1-1; TCRdb's D call of TRBD1 is untestable without DNA. The CDR3 loop reads CASSSRDTLMNTEAFF.